This T cell receptor beta chain was sequenced for a study of blood T cells in healthy people across ages. Findings of the study overall: CMV infection status of these donors was not known.

This clonotype came up many times. The antigen is not known. Sample-barcoded 5' priming and a J-beta primer mix drove a second PCR of about 6 to 11 cycles. TCRdb reprocessed the 5' RACE reads with MiXCR, giving one entry per CDR3 protein. The table lists roughly 790,000 distinct CDR3 sequences, around 40% of them singletons, with 20% to 25% in the top ten. This clonotype was sampled from an older woman in good health. The sample was blood.

CDR3: CASSRTGAGYTF. Written as DNA, the CDR3 is TGTGCCAGCAGCCGAACAGGCGCCGGCTACACCTTC. This chain uses TRBV7-9 with TRBJ1-2, with a weak D call TRBD1 (5 bases). The V gene's germline CDR1 is SEHNR and CDR2 FQNEAQ (reference sequence). The CDR3 has 12 amino acids. The V end lost 5 bases, the J end lost 8 bases, and 12 bases lay between the germline ends.